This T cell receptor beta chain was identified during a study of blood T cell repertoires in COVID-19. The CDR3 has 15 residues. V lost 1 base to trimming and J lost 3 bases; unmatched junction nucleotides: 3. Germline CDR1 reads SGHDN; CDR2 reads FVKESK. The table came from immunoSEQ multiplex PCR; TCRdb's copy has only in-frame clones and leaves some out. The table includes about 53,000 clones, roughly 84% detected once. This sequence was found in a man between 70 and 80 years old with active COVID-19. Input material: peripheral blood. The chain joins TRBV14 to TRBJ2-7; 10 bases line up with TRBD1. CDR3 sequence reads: CASSQGTGGNYEQYF. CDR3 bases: TGTGCCAGCAGCCAAGGGACAGGGGGGAACTACGAGCAGTACTTC. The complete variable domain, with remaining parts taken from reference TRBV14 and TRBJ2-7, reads EAGVTQFPSHSVIEKGQTVTLRCDPISGHDNLYWYRRVMGKEIKFLLHFVKESKQDESGMPNNRFLAERTGGTYSTLKVQPAELEDSGVYFCASSQGTGGNYEQYFGPGTRLTVT.